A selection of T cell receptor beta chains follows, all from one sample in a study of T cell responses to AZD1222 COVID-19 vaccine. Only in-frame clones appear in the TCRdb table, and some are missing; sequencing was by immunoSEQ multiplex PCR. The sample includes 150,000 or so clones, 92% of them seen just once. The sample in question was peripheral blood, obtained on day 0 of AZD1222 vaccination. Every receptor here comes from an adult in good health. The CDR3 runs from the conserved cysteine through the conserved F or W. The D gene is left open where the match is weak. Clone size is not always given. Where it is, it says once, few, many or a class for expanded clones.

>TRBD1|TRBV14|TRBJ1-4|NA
CASSQGTGTGKLFF
TGTGCCAGCAGCCAGGGGACAGGGACAGGAAAACTGTTTTTT
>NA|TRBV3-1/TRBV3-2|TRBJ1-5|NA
CASSPPQELNQPQHF
TGTGCCAGCAGCCCACCTCAGGAACTCAATCAGCCCCAGCATTTT
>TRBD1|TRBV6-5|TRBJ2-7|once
CASTRQGVTYEQYF
TGTGCCAGCACCCGTCAGGGGGTGACCTACGAGCAGTACTTC
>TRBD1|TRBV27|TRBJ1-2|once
CASTTGDVGYTF
TGTGCCAGCACCACAGGGGATGTAGGCTACACCTTC
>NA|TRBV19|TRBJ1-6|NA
CASLDRSSYNSPLHF
TGTGCCAGCCTCGACAGGAGCTCCTATAATTCACCCCTCCACTTT
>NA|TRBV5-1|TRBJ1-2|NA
CASSPDSLYGYTF
TGCGCCAGCAGCCCGGACAGCTTATATGGCTACACCTTC
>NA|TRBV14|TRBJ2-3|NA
CASSQRPAYTDTQYF
TGTGCCAGCAGCCAAAGACCCGCTTACACAGATACGCAGTATTTT
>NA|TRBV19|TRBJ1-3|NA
CASCRGSGNTIYF
TGTGCCAGTTGCAGGGGCTCTGGAAACACCATATATTTT
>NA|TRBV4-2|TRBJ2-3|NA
CASSHPGWGLDRTDTQYF
TGTGCCAGCAGCCATCCCGGTTGGGGTTTGGACCGCACAGATACGCAGTATTTT
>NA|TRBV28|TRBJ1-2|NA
CASSKEPELSGYTF
TGTGCCAGCAGTAAGGAACCAGAACTTAGCGGCTACACCTTC
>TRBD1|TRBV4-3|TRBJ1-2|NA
CASSQRTTGEYGYTF
TGCGCCAGCAGCCAAAGAACCACAGGGGAGTATGGCTACACCTTC
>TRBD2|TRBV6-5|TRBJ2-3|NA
CASSQAAGGNTQYF
TGTGCCAGCAGTCAGGCTGCGGGGGGTAATACGCAGTATTTT
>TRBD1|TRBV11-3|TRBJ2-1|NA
CASSLAGGSSYNEQFF
TGTGCCAGCAGCTTAGCAGGGGGCTCCTCCTACAATGAGCAGTTCTTC
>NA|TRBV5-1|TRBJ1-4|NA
CASSLEGGVEKLFF
TGCGCCAGCAGCTTGGAAGGGGGGGTTGAAAAACTGTTTTTT
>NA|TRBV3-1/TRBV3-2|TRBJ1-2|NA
CASSQVQLYGYTF
TGTGCCAGCAGCCAAGTCCAGCTCTATGGCTACACCTTC
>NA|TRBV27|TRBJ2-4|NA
CASRLGVKNIQYF
TGTGCCAGCAGATTGGGGGTCAAAAACATTCAGTACTTC
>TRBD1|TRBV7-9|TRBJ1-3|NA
CASSTPQGVTGNTIYF
TGTGCCAGCAGCACCCCACAGGGGGTCACTGGAAACACCATATATTTT
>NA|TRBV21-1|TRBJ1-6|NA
CASRGSSYNSPLHF
TGTGCCAGCAGGGGTAGCTCCTATAATTCACCCCTCCACTTT
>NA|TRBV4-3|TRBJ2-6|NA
CASSPAVTGANVLTF
TGCGCCAGCAGCCCGGCTGTGACTGGGGCCAACGTCCTGACTTTC
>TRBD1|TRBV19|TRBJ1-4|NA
CASSIPSTGVQKLFF
TGTGCCAGTAGTATCCCTTCGACAGGGGTACAAAAACTGTTTTTT
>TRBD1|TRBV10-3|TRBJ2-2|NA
CAMQDRSNTGELFF
TGTGCCATGCAGGACAGGTCGAACACCGGGGAGCTGTTTTTT
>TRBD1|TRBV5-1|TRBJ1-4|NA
CASSTTGQPNEKLFF
TGCGCCAGCAGCACCACGGGACAGCCTAATGAAAAACTGTTTTTT
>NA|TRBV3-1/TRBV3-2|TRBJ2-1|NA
CASSQGDSNEQFF
TGTGCCAGCAGCCAAGGCGATAGTAATGAGCAGTTCTTC